The entry that follows covers one TCR beta chain sequence. Its antigen target is currently unknown. No per-base quality is available; no much larger clone lies one base away. This specimen belongs to a study of blood T cell repertoires in COVID-19 (dated by TCRdb to about 2020). Background on the whole study: Samples covering the acute and convalescent phases of COVID-19 were provided by collaborators in the United States, Italy and Spain. The prospective study material was composed of cDNA or gDNA derived from T cells, B-cell-depleted T cells, or PBMCs. Subjects who had been exposed to COVID-19, were actively infected with it, or had recovered from it provided the deeply sampled blood TCRbeta repertoires that made up the dataset. The repertoires were released in a freely available public database meant as a resource for research on the immune response to SARS-CoV-2. Samples were obtained from the ongoing ImmuneRACE study (first 160 participants) and from 1,254 subjects provided by 6 global collaborators. Sample metadata almost always included a de-identified subject ID, COVID-19 status, age in years and sex. Where available, HLA class I and class II types were obtained from metadata supplied by the sample provider rather than from assay-based typing.

Its CDR3 holds 17 amino acids, cysteine through phenylalanine. Only the CDR3 part of the read is kept: 51 bases, read in frame from the first base. Trimming takes 4 bases off V and 4 bases off J; junction bases not matched to a gene: 13. The germline V gene supplies CDR1 SGHRS and CDR2 YFSETQ. The paper's findings and limits, for the study overall: Clinical and demographic metadata were provided uncurated, with the amount varying by source and participant.

TCRbeta CDR3 regions were amplified from genomic DNA by means of the immunoSEQ Assay, a bias-controlled multiplex PCR. Under the source paper's analysis protocol: Within the assay, amplification of reference gene primers was used to estimate how many nucleated cells each sample contained. To quantify the absolute abundance of each unique TCRbeta CDR3 rearrangement, sequence reads were collapsed and filtered. For each sample, productive Simpson clonality was calculated by taking the square root of Simpson's diversity index across productive rearrangements. In TCRdb, the immuneACCESS table is reduced to in-frame sequences with V and J assigned. These tables do not hold every clone; where another copy was compared, an unresolved V gene accounts for under half, and the others remain unexplained. V, J and clone size are taken as reported in that table, and D and trimming were inferred from the DNA itself. The sample profile shows around 83,000 clones; more than 75% of them were found once. Around 15% of the sample belongs to the ten largest clones.

The collaborating institutions used their own protocols to collect whole blood in K2EDTA tubes. For TCRbeta analysis, collaborators shipped samples as frozen whole blood, isolated PBMCs, or DNA extracted from either of those sample types. The sequenced sample was peripheral blood. In this chain, TRBV5-1 is recombined with TRBJ1-5, with 8 bases matching TRBD1. The receptor comes from a woman between 65 and 79 years old with acute or convalescent COVID-19. The sequence in DNA is TGCGCCAGCAGCCCGGGTTTGCTCGACAGGGGAAATCAGCCCCAGCATTTT. Translated, this is CASSPGLLDRGNQPQHF.